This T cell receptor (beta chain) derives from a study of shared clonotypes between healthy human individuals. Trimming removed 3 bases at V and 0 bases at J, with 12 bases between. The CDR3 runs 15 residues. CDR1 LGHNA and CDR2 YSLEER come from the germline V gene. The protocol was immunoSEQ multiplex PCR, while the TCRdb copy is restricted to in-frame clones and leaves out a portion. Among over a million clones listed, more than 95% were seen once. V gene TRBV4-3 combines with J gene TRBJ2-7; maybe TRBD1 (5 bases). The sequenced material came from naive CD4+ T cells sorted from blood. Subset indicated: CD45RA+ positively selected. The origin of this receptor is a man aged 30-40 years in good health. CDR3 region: CASSHSVGDSYEQYF. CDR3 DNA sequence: TGCGCCAGCAGCCATTCTGTAGGGGACTCCTACGAGCAGTACTTC.